These 32 T cell receptor beta chains were all obtained from the same sample, sequenced in a study of OX40 agonist ivuxolimab in advanced cancers. This table comes from immunoSEQ multiplex PCR, and its TCRdb copy is limited to in-frame clones, with some not included. The sample shows about 49,000 clones, about nine tenths of them seen only once. The sample consisted of CD4+ or CD8+ T cells sorted from blood, taken in a trial of the OX40 agonist ivuxolimab. The receptors were sampled from an adult with an advanced solid tumor such as melanoma, head and neck, liver or kidney cancer.

The CDR3 DNA reads as TGCGCCAGCAGTGAGCCAAGGATCGCCTACGAGCAGTACTTC. This translates into CASSEPRIAYEQYF. The rearrangement links TRBV10-2 to TRBJ2-7; D is undetermined. Germline V gene data show CDR1 as WSHSY and CDR2 as SAAADI. V dropped 2 bases and J dropped 2 bases, with 10 bases sitting between them. The CDR3 extends over 14 amino acids.

The chain employs TRBV28 and TRBJ2-3; a weak D match, TRBD2 (6 bases). The V gene's germline CDR1 is MDHEN and CDR2 SYDVKM. V was trimmed by 8 bases and J by 1 base, leaving 10 bases between them. This CDR3 comprises 13 residues. The CDR3 bases are TGTGCCAGCTCAGGCGGGGGCACAGATACGCAGTATTTT. It translates to CASSGGGTDTQYF.

The rearrangement uses TRBV7-4 and TRBJ2-1; D is unresolved. V lost 7 bases and J 0 bases, leaving 13 bases between the germline ends. Germline loops: CDR1 SGHVT, CDR2 SQSDAQ. CDR3 length equals 15 residues. DNA for the CDR3: TGTGCCAGCATCGACGGCCCGAGCTCCTACAATGAGCAGTTCTTC. This codes for CASIDGPSSYNEQFF. Together with reference TRBV7-4 and TRBJ2-1, the CDR3 gives the full variable domain: GAGVSQSPRYKVAKRGRDVALRCDSISGHVTLYWYRQTLGQGSEVLTYSQSDAQRDKSGRPSGRFSAERPERSVSTLKIQRTEQGDSAVYLCASIDGPSSYNEQFFGPGTRLTVL.

This clone was seen more than once but under ten times. The chain is built from TRBV19 and TRBJ1-1, with a tentative D call TRBD1 (6 bases). The CDR3 has 15 amino acids. The V end lost 5 bases, the J end lost 1 base, and 14 bases lay between the germline ends. CDR1 and CDR2 from the germline V gene are LNHDA and SQIVND (reference sequence). The CDR3 here is CASSQRGGRNTEAFF. DNA of the CDR3: TGTGCCAGTAGTCAGAGGGGGGGCCGGAACACTGAAGCTTTCTTT. Drawing the rest from reference TRBV19 and TRBJ1-1, the complete variable domain is DGGITQSPKYLFRKEGQNVTLSCEQNLNHDAMYWYRQDPGQGLRLIYYSQIVNDFQKGDIAEGYSVSREKKESFPLTVTSAQKNPTAFYLCASSQRGGRNTEAFFGQGTRLTVV.

This chain uses TRBV6-5 with TRBJ2-7, with TRBD2 identical over 8 bases. The CDR3 totals 15 residues. Germline V lookup: CDR1 MNHEY, CDR2 SVGAGI. Losses at the gene ends were 0 bases for V and 2 bases for J; bases not matched to a gene: 3. The CDR3 nucleotides read TGTGCCAGCAGTTACTCGCGGGAGGCGACCTACGAGCAGTACTTC. Its translation: CASSYSREATYEQYF.

The chain combines TRBV11-1 with TRBJ2-3, with D maybe TRBD1 (5 bases). V shed 0 bases and J shed 8 bases, with 12 bases lying between them. The germline CDR1 and CDR2 sequences are SGHAT and FQDESV (reference sequence). The CDR3 runs 14 residues. The chain's CDR3 is CASSLASWGVTQYF. CDR3 in DNA: TGTGCCAGCAGCTTAGCCTCCTGGGGCGTTACGCAGTATTTT.

V and J are TRBV7-2 and TRBJ2-5; D unclear. CDR1 and CDR2 (germline): SGHTA, FQGNSA. This CDR3 has 12 amino acids. Trimming shortened V by 5 bases and J by 4 bases, and 8 bases separated the two germline ends. The CDR3 here is CASSTTGETQYF. In DNA, the CDR3 is TGTGCCAGCAGCACTACGGGAGAGACCCAGTACTTC. Drawing the rest from reference TRBV7-2 and TRBJ2-5, the complete variable domain is GAGVSQSPSNKVTEKGKDVELRCDPISGHTALYWYRQSLGQGLEFLIYFQGNSAPDKSGLPSDRFSAERTGGSVSTLTIQRTQQEDSAVYLCASSTTGETQYFGPGTRLLVL.

The chain uses TRBV6-5 and TRBJ2-3; 7 bases line up with TRBD2. There are 16 residues in the CDR3. V lost 0 bases, J lost 4 bases, and 7 bases stayed unmatched. Germline CDR1 reads MNHEY; CDR2 reads SVGAGI. The CDR3 DNA sequence: TGTGCCAGCAGTTACTCAGCGGGAACCGGATCAGATACGCAGTATTTT. Translated: CASSYSAGTGSDTQYF.

The chain carries TRBV6-6 and TRBJ2-7, with D uncertain. The CDR3 contains 13 residues. CDR1 is MNHNY and CDR2 is SVGAGI in the germline V gene (reference sequence). The V and J ends lost 0 bases and 6 bases respectively, with 9 bases between them. The CDR3 bases are TGTGCCAGCAGTTACTCCTCCGGAATCGAGCAGTACTTC. Residues: CASSYSSGIEQYF.

This clone has a handful of counts. The V gene is TRBV30, the J gene TRBJ2-5; D perhaps matches TRBD1 (6 bases). CDR3 length: 13 residues. V was pared by 0 bases and J by 7 bases, with 12 bases between. Per germline, CDR1 GTSNPN and CDR2 SVGIG (reference sequence). DNA for the CDR3: TGTGCCTGGAGTGTAGGCGACAGGAGGACCCAGTACTTC. This codes for CAWSVGDRRTQYF.

This chain joins TRBV4-3 and TRBJ2-7, with TRBD1 identical over 8 bases. The CDR3 sequence is 13 residues long. The trim removed 3 bases at V and 12 bases at J, leaving 10 bases unmatched. Germline values: CDR1 LGHNA, CDR2 YSLEER. The CDR3 sequence: CASSQGIGDRRYF. The CDR3 DNA is TGCGCCAGCAGCCAGGGTATCGGGGACAGGAGGTACTTC.

The chain has TRBV21-1 and TRBJ1-1; the table's D gene call, TRBD1, was not cross checked with the DNA. TRBV21-1 is a pseudogene locus. The CDR3 contains 13 residues. The CDR3 spells CASRQGLVTEAFF. The CDR3 nucleotides are TGTGCCAGCCGACAGGGCTTGGTCACTGAAGCTTTCTTT.

The rearrangement joins TRBV7-2 to TRBJ2-5; 7 bases line up with TRBD1. The CDR3 consists of 17 residues. Germline V gene lookup returns CDR1 SGHTA and CDR2 FQGNSA. The V and J ends lost 1 base and 4 bases, in that order; junction bases with no gene match: 12. The CDR3 coding sequence is TGTGCCAGCAGCTTAGATCTTACAGGGGCCCGGACAGAGACCCAGTACTTC. Residues: CASSLDLTGARTETQYF.

The chain recombines TRBV6-1 with TRBJ2-3; D is ambiguous. The length of the CDR3 is 12 residues. V was shortened by 6 bases and J by 2 bases, with 6 bases between the two germline ends. CDR1 is MNHNS, CDR2 SASEGT, per germline. CDR3 DNA: TGTGCCAGCAGCCAAACCACAGATACGCAGTATTTT. This sequence encodes CASSQTTDTQYF.

The chain couples TRBV18 to TRBJ2-1; 11 nucleotides match TRBD2. The CDR3 totals 16 residues. Losses at the gene ends were 0 bases for V and 2 bases for J; bases not matched to a gene: 0. Germline assignment: CDR1 KGHSH and CDR2 LQKENI. CDR3 residues: CASSPPSGRAYNEQFF. CDR3 coding DNA: TGTGCCAGCTCACCACCTAGCGGGAGGGCCTACAATGAGCAGTTCTTC.

The V gene is TRBV4-1, the J gene TRBJ2-1; D is possibly TRBD1 or TRBD2 (5 bases each). The CDR3 totals 12 residues. With 4 bases removed from V and 8 bases from J, the gap between germline ends came to 9 bases. CDR1 MGHRA and CDR2 YSYEKL come from the germline V gene. CDR3 in DNA: TGCGCCAGCAGCCCGAGGGGCGATGAGCAGTTCTTC. Protein product: CASSPRGDEQFF.

V gene TRBV7-2 combines with J gene TRBJ2-5, with 8 bases lining up with TRBD2. Germline CDR1 reads SGHTA; CDR2 reads FQGNSA. The CDR3 loop spans 14 amino acids. The J segment lost 7 bases and the V segment lost 1 base, leaving 5 bases of the junction unmatched. CDR3 in amino acids: CASSLVREGGTQYF. CDR3 nucleotide sequence: TGTGCCAGCAGCTTAGTTCGGGAGGGGGGGACCCAGTACTTC.

The chain carries TRBV4-3 and TRBJ2-7, with 7 bases identical to TRBD1. Losses at the gene ends were 1 base for V and 6 bases for J; bases not matched to a gene: 3. This CDR3 comprises 13 residues. The germline CDR1 and CDR2 sequences are LGHNA and YSLEER. The CDR3 region has the DNA TGCGCCAGCAGCCAAGGACAGGGTCTCGAGCAGTACTTC. Its protein is CASSQGQGLEQYF.

This clone has a single count. CDR3 DNA: TGTGCCAGCAGTCCGACTGAGAATACGCAGTATTTT. As protein: CASSPTENTQYF. The chain has TRBV6-5 and TRBJ2-3, with unresolved D. Trimming pared 5 bases from V and 7 bases from J, leaving 10 bases between. The CDR3 has 12 amino acids. Germline loops: CDR1 MNHEY, CDR2 SVGAGI.

The V call is TRBV28, the J call TRBJ2-5; D may correspond to TRBD1 or TRBD2 (5 bases each). Germline values: CDR1 MDHEN, CDR2 SYDVKM. The CDR3 has 17 residues. V was cut by 6 bases and J by 5 bases, with 25 bases left in between. Written as DNA, the CDR3 is TGTGCCAGCAGGACCCCCCCCTACCGGGACCGACGCGAGACCCAGTACTTC. Its protein is CASRTPPYRDRRETQYF.

There are a few counts of this clone. This chain links TRBV5-4 with TRBJ2-1; no definite D call. Trimming shortened V by 6 bases and J by 0 bases, and 10 bases separated the two germline ends. The CDR3 spans 14 residues. Looked up from germline, CDR1 is SGHNT and CDR2 is YYREEE (reference sequence). The CDR3 nucleotides read TGTGCCAGCACCCTAAGAGGCTCCTACAATGAGCAGTTCTTC. As protein: CASTLRGSYNEQFF. Using reference TRBV5-4 and TRBJ2-1 for the parts outside the CDR3, the full variable domain is ETGVTQSPTHLIKTRGQQVTLRCSSQSGHNTVSWYQQALGQGPQFIFQYYREEENGRGNFPPRFSGLQFPNYSSELNVNALELDDSALYLCASTLRGSYNEQFFGPGTRLTVL.

The chain carries TRBV11-2 and TRBJ1-2; D unresolved. CDR1 and CDR2 (germline): SGHAT, FQNNGV. CDR3 length equals 15 residues. V was shortened by 6 bases and J by 0 bases, with 14 bases between the two germline ends. CDR3 DNA sequence: TGTGCCAGCAGTCCCGGAATAGGAGCTAACTATGGCTACACCTTC. Its translation is CASSPGIGANYGYTF.

The rearrangement uses TRBV25-1 and TRBJ2-7, with D perhaps TRBD1 (6 bases). V lost 4 bases and J 3 bases, leaving 10 bases between the germline ends. Germline V gene data show CDR1 as MGHDK and CDR2 as SYGVNS. This CDR3 is 13 amino acids long. Written as DNA, the CDR3 is TGTGCCAGCAGTGGTCAGGGGCGCTACGAGCAGTACTTC. Its protein is CASSGQGRYEQYF.

Comments on this clone: In the same sample, other DNA sequences code for this CDR3. The rearrangement joins TRBV6-1 to TRBJ2-3; D is undetermined. The CDR3 contains 12 residues. Germline CDR1 reads MNHNS; CDR2 reads SASEGT. With 6 bases removed from V and 1 base from J, the gap between germline ends came to 5 bases. CDR3 amino acids: CASRGGTDTQYF. CDR3 coding DNA: TGTGCCAGCAGGGGTGGCACAGATACGCAGTATTTT.

The rearrangement uses TRBV7-8 and TRBJ2-1; D call uncertain. Trimming took off 5 bases at V and 5 bases at J, with 10 bases between the two ends. Per the germline V gene, CDR1 is SGHVS and CDR2 is FQNEAQ. This CDR3 has 13 residues. The CDR3 DNA sequence: TGTGCCAGCAGCCGCTCTAGGGACAATGAGCAGTTCTTC. It encodes CASSRSRDNEQFF.

This chain links TRBV11-2 with TRBJ2-1; maybe TRBD2 (6 bases). The CDR3 has 16 amino acids. The germline gives CDR1 SGHAT, CDR2 FQNNGV. V was pared by 1 base and J by 2 bases, with 12 bases between. The CDR3 sequence: CASSLGFAGTYNEQFF. The CDR3 DNA reads TGTGCCAGCAGCTTAGGGTTTGCGGGAACCTACAATGAGCAGTTCTTC.

V and J are TRBV6-6 and TRBJ2-7; D may match TRBD1 or TRBD2 (5 bases each). Germline loops: CDR1 MNHNY, CDR2 SVGAGI (reference sequence). The ends were cut back, 7 bases at V and 1 base at J, with 14 bases in the middle. CDR3 size: 14 residues. CDR3 nucleotide sequence: TGTGCCAGCAATGTAGACGGGGCATCCTACGAGCAGTACTTC. Its translation is CASNVDGASYEQYF.

The chain combines TRBV6-6 with TRBJ2-7; maybe TRBD2 (5 bases). CDR3 length: 12 residues. V lost 2 bases, J lost 3 bases, and 5 bases lay in between. CDR1 and CDR2 (germline): MNHNY, SVGAGI (reference sequence). CDR3 in amino acids: CASSYEGYEQYF. The CDR3 region has the DNA TGTGCCAGCAGTTACGAGGGCTACGAGCAGTACTTC.

This chain joins TRBV15 and TRBJ1-1, with D maybe TRBD1 (5 bases). Trimming stripped 1 base from V and 0 bases from J, with 12 bases between. Germline values: CDR1 LNHNV, CDR2 YYDKDF (reference sequence). The CDR3 covers 16 residues. CDR3 sequence: CATSRGGITMNTEAFF. CDR3 DNA sequence: TGTGCCACCAGCAGAGGGGGCATAACTATGAACACTGAAGCTTTCTTT.

The chain uses TRBV11-2 and TRBJ2-7; no clear D. V lost 7 bases to trimming and J lost 3 bases, with 13 bases between them. Germline V gene lookup returns CDR1 SGHAT and CDR2 FQNNGV. The CDR3 loop spans 13 amino acids. CDR3 sequence: CASIKGPLYEQYF. The CDR3 DNA is TGTGCCAGCATCAAGGGTCCTCTCTACGAGCAGTACTTC. Full variable domain (outside the CDR3, taken from reference TRBV11-2 and TRBJ2-7): EAGVAQSPRYKIIEKRQSVAFWCNPISGHATLYWYQQILGQGPKLLIQFQNNGVVDDSQLPKDRFSAERLKGVDSTLKIQPAKLEDSAVYLCASIKGPLYEQYFGPGTRLTVT.

The rearrangement uses TRBV27 and TRBJ2-1; 10 bases are a match to TRBD2. CDR3 length: 15 residues. V shed 5 bases, J shed 4 bases, and the junction held 5 bases outside the gene matches. Germline lookup yields CDR1 MNHEY and CDR2 SMNVEV (reference sequence). The CDR3 sequence: CASSPRLAGYNEQFF. The CDR3 nucleotides are TGTGCCAGCAGTCCGAGACTAGCGGGTTACAATGAGCAGTTCTTC.

Turning to this clone: A junction boundary mismatches the germline segment, possibly from a read error. V usage is TRBV6-5 and J usage is TRBJ1-2, with 7 bases matching TRBD1. The length of the CDR3 is 14 residues. Germline V gene sequence: CDR1 MNHEY, CDR2 SVGAGI. The DNA for the CDR3 is TGTGCCAGCAGCCGAGCCGCAGGGGGGCTAGGCTGCACCTTC. It yields the protein CASSRAAGGLGCTF.